The table lists the clone carrying this TCR beta chain with many counts. The V gene's germline CDR1 is SGHVS and CDR2 FQNEAQ. Trimming took 5 bases from V and 8 from J; bases not matched to a gene: 5. The CDR3 has 14 residues. This record comes from a study of human T cells and chemical hapten exposure. Time point of the sample: pre-sensitization, week 0. Treatment denoted: therapeutic diphenylcyclopropenone sensitization with weekly scalp DPC. Prior to each patch test being applied, blood was drawn. TCRdb independently ran MiXCR on the RACE reads; one entry per CDR3 protein. The top ten hold approximately 3.9% of the sample, which has roughly 100,000 distinct CDR3 sequences, roughly 8.8% seen once.

This receptor was obtained from a woman aged 40 to 49 with alopecia areata. Some clones in this sample may be carry-over from other donors' samples. Sequencing used whole blood, obtained in connection with sensitization to the hapten diphenylcyclopropenone (DPC). The gene calls are TRBV7-8 and TRBJ2-3; 12 bases align to TRBD2. The CDR3 DNA sequence: TGTGCCAGCAGCCCTAGCGGGGGGGGTCCTACGCAGTATTTT. Amino acids: CASSPSGGGPTQYF.